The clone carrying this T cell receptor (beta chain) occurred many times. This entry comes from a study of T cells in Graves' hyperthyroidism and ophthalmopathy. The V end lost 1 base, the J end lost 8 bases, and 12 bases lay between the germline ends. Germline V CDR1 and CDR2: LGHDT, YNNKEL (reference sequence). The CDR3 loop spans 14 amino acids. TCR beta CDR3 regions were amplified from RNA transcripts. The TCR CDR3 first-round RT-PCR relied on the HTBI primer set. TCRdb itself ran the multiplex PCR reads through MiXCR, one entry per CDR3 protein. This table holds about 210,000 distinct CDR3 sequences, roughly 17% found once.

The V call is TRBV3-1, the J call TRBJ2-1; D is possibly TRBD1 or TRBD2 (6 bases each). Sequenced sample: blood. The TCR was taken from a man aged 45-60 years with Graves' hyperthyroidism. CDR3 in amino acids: CASSQGGGNHEQFF. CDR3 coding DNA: TGTGCCAGCAGCCAAGGAGGGGGGAACCATGAGCAGTTCTTC.